This TCR beta chain appears in the sequencing data of a study of CD8 T cells in ankylosing spondylitis. General observations from the study: Reportedly, matched ankylosing spondylitis synovial fluid was significantly enriched for disease-linked clones.

This CDR3 region has 13 residues. V lost 6 bases and J 7 bases, leaving 19 bases between the germline ends. Germline-derived CDR1 and CDR2 are DFQATT and SNEGSKA (reference sequence). This clonotype was counted ten times or more. The antigen is not known. MiXCR was run by TCRdb on the 5' RACE reads, yielding one entry per CDR3 protein. The sample lists some 150,000 distinct CDR3 sequences, 9.5% to 12% occurring once. Sample: blood, either unsorted or a sorted T cell fraction (not recorded which). The TCR sequence derives from a female donor with ankylosing spondylitis or in good health (not recorded which). The rearrangement uses TRBV20-1 and TRBJ2-7; D possibly uses TRBD1 or TRBD2 (5 bases each). The CDR3 reads CSAPRTGGKEQYF. CDR3 nucleotide sequence: TGCAGTGCCCCAAGGACTGGGGGTAAAGAGCAGTACTTC.